This T cell receptor (beta chain) appears in the sequencing data of a study of shared clonotypes between healthy human individuals. Naive CD8 cells were CD45RO-negative, positively selected for CCR7, excluding terminally differentiated effector memory CD45RA+ cells. Profiled with immunoSEQ multiplex PCR; TCRdb holds only in-frame clones, not every one. The table includes 550,000 to 600,000 clones, about 98% detected once. The V end lost 6 bases, the J end lost 1 base, and 7 bases lay between the germline ends. This CDR3 has 12 amino acids. Looked up from germline, CDR1 is MNHEY and CDR2 is SMNVEV (reference sequence).

The receptor's source is a young man in good health. J is TRBJ2-7 and V is TRBV27; TRBD1 might be the D (5 bases). Sequencing was carried out using naive CD8+ T cells sorted from blood. The CDR3 region is CASRAGSYEQYF. DNA of the CDR3: TGTGCCAGCAGGGCAGGGTCCTACGAGCAGTACTTC.